The following is a T cell receptor beta chain sequence with its context. The sample is drawn from a study of blood T cells in healthy people across ages. The CDR3 covers 14 residues. Germline V gene lookup returns CDR1 SEHNR and CDR2 FQNEAQ (reference sequence). Trimming pared 3 bases from V and 13 bases from J, leaving 19 bases between. Peripheral blood, approximately 10 milliliters per donor, was collected. Primers used in a second PCR of about 6 to 12 cycles were a sample-barcoded 5' primer and a J-beta primer mix. TCRdb processed the 5' RACE reads anew with MiXCR; each CDR3 protein has one entry. The sample contains around 2 million distinct CDR3 sequences, roughly 43% of which appear only once.

This clonotype originated in a human donor in good health. The gene calls are TRBV7-9 and TRBJ2-1; D perhaps matches TRBD2 (5 bases). The material sequenced was blood. The CDR3 bases are TGTGCCAGCAGCTTCCGGGGAATTGGGGAGACCCAGTTCTTC. It codes for CASSFRGIGETQFF.